The entry that follows covers one T cell receptor (beta chain) sequence. Since the CDR3 does not end with the conserved phenylalanine or tryptophan, this likely comes from a read error. The DNA is omitted, as the CDR3 cannot be located on it reliably, and the CDR3 follows TCRdb's listing. This entry comes from a study of lung T cells in sarcoidosis with Löfgren's syndrome. TCRdb analysed the reads with MiXCR anew, one entry per CDR3 protein. This table has about 9,400 distinct CDR3 sequences, 20% appearing once. Germline values: CDR1 SQVTM, CDR2 ANQGSEA. The CDR3 is 14 residues long, ends included. This rearrangement joins TRBV29-1 to TRBJ2-7; TRBD1 was called by the table and not checked on the DNA. The sequencing sample was made of CD4+ T cells from bronchoalveolar lavage. The receptor was isolated from a human donor with sarcoidosis (Löfgren's syndrome or another form), or a control subject (not recorded which). CDR3: CSGTMGQGPYEQCL.